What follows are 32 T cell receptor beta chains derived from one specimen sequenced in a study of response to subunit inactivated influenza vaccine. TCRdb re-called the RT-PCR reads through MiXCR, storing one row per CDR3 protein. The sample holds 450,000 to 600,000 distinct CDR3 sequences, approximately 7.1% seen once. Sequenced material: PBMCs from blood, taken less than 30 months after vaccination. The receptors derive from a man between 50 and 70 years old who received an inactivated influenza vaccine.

CDR3: CASRATATDTQYF. The CDR3 DNA reads TGTGCCAGCCGTGCCACCGCCACAGATACGCAGTATTTT. The rearrangement joins TRBV6-2 or TRBV6-3 to TRBJ2-3; D remains unclear. The CDR3 covers 13 residues. Trimming took off 8 bases at V and 2 bases at J, with 11 bases between the two ends. Germline lookup yields CDR1 MNHEY and CDR2 SVGEGT.

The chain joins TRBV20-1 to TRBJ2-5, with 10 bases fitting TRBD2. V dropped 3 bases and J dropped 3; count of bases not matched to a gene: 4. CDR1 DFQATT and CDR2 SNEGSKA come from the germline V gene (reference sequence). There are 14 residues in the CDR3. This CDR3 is CSASPGLAEETQYF. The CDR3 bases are TGCAGTGCTAGCCCTGGACTAGCGGAAGAGACCCAGTACTTC.

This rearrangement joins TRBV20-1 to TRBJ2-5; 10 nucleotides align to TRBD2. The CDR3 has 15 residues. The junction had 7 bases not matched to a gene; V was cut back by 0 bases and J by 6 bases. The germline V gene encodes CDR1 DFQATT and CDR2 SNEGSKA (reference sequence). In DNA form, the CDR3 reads TGCAGTGCTAGAGAGCCGCTAGCGGGAGAACAGACCCAGTACTTC. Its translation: CSAREPLAGEQTQYF.

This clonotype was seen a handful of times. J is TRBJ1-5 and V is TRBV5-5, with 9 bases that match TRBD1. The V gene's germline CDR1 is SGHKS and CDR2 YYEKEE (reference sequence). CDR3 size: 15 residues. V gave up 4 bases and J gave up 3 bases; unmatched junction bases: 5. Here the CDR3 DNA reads TGTGCCAGCAGCCGGACAGGGGCGTTCAATCAGCCCCAGCATTTT. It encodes CASSRTGAFNQPQHF.

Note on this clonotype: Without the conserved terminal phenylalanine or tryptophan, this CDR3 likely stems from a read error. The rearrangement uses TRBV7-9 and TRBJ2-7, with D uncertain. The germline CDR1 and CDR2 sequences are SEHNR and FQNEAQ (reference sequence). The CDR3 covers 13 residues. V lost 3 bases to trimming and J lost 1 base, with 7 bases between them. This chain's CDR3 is CASSFAFSYEQYL. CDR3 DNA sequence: TGTGCCAGCAGCTTTGCCTTTTCCTACGAGCAGTACCTC.

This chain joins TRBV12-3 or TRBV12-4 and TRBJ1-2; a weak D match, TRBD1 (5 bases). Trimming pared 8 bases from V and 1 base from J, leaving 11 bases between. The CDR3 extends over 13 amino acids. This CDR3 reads CASVDTVNYGYTF. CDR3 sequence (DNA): TGTGCCAGCGTGGACACGGTTAACTATGGCTACACCTTC.

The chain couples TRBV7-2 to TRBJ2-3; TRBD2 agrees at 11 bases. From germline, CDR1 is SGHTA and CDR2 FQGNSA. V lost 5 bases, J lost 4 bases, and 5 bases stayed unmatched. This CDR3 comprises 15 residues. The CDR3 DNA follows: TGTGCCAGCAGCCCTAGCGGGGGGACGTCAGATACGCAGTATTTT. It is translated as CASSPSGGTSDTQYF.

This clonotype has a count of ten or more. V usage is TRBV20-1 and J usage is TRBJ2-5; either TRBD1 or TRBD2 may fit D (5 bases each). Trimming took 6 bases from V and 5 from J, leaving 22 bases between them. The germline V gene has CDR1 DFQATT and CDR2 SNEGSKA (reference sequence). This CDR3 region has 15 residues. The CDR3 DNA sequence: TGCAGTGCCGTTAGGGACGGAGGTACCGCGGAGACCCAGTACTTC. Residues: CSAVRDGGTAETQYF.

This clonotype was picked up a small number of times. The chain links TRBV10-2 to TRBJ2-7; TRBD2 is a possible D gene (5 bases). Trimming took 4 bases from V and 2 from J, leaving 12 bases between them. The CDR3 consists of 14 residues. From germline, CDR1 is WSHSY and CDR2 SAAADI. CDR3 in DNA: TGCGCCAGCAGTGTAGGAGGCAGTCCCTACGAGCAGTACTTC. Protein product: CASSVGGSPYEQYF.

CDR3 DNA: TGCGCCAGCAGCTTGGTCGGACGGTCGAATTCACCCCTCCACTTT. Its translation is CASSLVGRSNSPLHF. The chain couples TRBV5-1 to TRBJ1-6, with D unclear. This CDR3 comprises 15 residues. Germline loops: CDR1 SGHRS, CDR2 YFSETQ. Trimming took 0 bases from V and 7 from J, leaving 11 bases between them.

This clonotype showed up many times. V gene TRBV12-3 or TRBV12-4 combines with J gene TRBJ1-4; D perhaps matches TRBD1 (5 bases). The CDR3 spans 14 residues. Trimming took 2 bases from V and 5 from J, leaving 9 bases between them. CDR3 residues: CASSLHGANEKLFF. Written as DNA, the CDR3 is TGTGCCAGCAGTTTACATGGGGCGAATGAAAAACTGTTTTTT.

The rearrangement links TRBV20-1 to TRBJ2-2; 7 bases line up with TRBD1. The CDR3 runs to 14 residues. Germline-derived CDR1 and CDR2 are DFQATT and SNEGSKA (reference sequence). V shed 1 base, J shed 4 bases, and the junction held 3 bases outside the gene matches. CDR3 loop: CSARGGTATGELFF. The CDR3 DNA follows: TGCAGTGCTAGAGGTGGGACAGCCACCGGGGAGCTGTTTTTT.

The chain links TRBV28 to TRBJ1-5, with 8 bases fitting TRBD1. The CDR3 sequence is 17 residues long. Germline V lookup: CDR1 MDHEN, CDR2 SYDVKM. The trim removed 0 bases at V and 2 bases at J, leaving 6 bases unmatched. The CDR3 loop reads CASSLWSGGAGNQPQHF. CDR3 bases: TGTGCCAGCAGTTTATGGTCAGGGGGCGCCGGCAATCAGCCCCAGCATTTT.

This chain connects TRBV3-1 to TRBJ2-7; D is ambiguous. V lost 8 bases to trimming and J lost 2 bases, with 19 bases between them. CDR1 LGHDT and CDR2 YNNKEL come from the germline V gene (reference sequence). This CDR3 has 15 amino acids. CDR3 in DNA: TGTGCCAGCTGCAAGCAGGTCTCTTTGACCTACGAGCAGTACTTC. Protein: CASCKQVSLTYEQYF.

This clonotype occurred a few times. This CDR3 reads CASSQDRGGYEKLFF. CDR3 DNA sequence: TGCGCCAGCAGCCAAGATCGAGGGGGCTATGAAAAACTGTTTTTT. This chain uses TRBV4-3 with TRBJ1-4; TRBD1 matches at 7 bases. This CDR3 region has 15 residues. V was clipped by 0 bases and J by 6 bases; unmatched bases: 4. Germline assignment: CDR1 LGHNA and CDR2 YSLEER.

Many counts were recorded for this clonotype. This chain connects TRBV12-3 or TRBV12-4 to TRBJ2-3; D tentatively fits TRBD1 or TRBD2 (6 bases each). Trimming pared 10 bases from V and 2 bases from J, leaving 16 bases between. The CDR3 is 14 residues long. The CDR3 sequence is CATGWGALTDTQYF. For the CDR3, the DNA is TGTGCCACAGGTTGGGGGGCCCTCACAGATACGCAGTATTTT.

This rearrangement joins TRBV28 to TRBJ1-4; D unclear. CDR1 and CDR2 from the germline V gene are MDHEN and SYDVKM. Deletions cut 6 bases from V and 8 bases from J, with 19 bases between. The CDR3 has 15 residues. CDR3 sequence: CASRPRTVRGEKLFF. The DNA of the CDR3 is TGTGCCAGCAGACCAAGGACCGTTAGAGGGGAAAAACTGTTTTTT.

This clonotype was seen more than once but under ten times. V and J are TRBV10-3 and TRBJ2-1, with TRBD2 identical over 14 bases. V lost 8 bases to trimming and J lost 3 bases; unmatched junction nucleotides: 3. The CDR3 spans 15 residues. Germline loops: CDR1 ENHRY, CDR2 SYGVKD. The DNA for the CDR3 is TGTGCCATCGGACTAGCGGGGGGAAACTACAATGAGCAGTTCTTC. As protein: CAIGLAGGNYNEQFF.

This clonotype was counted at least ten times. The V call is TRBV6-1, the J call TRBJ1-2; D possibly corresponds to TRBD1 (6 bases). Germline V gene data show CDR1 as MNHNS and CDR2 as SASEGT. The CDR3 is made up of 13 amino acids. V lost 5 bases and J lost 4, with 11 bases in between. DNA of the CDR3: TGTGCCAGCAGTCATGACAGGACCTATGGCTACACCTTC. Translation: CASSHDRTYGYTF.

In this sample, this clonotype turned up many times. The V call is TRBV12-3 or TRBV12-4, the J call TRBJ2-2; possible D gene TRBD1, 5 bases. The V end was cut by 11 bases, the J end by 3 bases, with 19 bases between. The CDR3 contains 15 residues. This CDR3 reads CAAGRASIDTGELFF. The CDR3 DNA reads TGTGCCGCCGGCAGGGCCAGCATAGACACCGGGGAGCTGTTTTTT.

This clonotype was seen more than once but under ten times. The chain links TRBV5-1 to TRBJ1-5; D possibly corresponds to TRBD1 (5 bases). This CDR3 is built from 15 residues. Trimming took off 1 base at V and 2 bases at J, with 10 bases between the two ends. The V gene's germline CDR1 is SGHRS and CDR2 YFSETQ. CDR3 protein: CASSLRGLGNQPQHF. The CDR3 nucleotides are TGCGCCAGCAGCTTGCGGGGGTTGGGCAATCAGCCCCAGCATTTT.

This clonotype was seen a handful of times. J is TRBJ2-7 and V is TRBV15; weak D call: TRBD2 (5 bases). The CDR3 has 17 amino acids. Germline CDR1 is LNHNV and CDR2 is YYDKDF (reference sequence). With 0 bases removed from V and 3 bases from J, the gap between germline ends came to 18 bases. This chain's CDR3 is CATSRDLWTEPIYEQYF. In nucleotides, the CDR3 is TGTGCCACCAGCAGAGATCTCTGGACTGAACCCATCTACGAGCAGTACTTC.

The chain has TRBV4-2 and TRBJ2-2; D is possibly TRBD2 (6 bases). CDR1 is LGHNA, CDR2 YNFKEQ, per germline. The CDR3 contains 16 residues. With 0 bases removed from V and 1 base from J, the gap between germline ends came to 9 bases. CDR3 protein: CASSQDWRENTGELFF. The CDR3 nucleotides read TGTGCCAGCAGCCAAGATTGGCGGGAGAACACCGGGGAGCTGTTTTTT.

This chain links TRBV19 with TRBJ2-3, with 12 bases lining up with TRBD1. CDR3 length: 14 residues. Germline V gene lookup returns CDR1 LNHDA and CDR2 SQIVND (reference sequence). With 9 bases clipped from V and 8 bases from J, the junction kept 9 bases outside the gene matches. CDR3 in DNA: TGTGCCAGCACCGCCGGGACAGGGGGCGGTACGCAGTATTTT. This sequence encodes CASTAGTGGGTQYF.

CDR3 sequence (DNA): TGTGCCAGCAGTTGGACCTGGGAGCAGTTCTTC. Its protein product is CASSWTWEQFF. V usage is TRBV12-3 or TRBV12-4 and J usage is TRBJ2-1; D not certain. V lost 4 bases, J lost 10 bases, and 8 bases lay in between. This CDR3 spans 11 amino acids.

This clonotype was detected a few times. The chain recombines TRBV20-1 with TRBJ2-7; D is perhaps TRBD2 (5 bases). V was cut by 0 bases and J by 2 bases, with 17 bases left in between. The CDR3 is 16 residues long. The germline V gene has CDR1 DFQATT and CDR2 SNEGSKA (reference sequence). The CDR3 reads CSAREVPPGITYEQYF. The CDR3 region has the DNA TGCAGTGCTAGAGAAGTCCCTCCGGGAATTACCTACGAGCAGTACTTC.

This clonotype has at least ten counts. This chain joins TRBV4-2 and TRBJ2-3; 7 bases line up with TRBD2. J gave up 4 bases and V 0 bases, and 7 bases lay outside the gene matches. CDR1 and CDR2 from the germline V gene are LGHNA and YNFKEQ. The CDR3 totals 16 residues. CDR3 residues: CASSQEGGGPSDTQYF. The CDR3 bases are TGTGCCAGCAGCCAAGAGGGGGGAGGGCCTTCAGATACGCAGTATTTT.

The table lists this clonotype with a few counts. The CDR3 sequence is CATSDLGRNTGELFF. The CDR3 region has the DNA TGTGCCACCAGTGATTTGGGACGGAACACCGGGGAGCTGTTTTTT. This chain links TRBV24-1 with TRBJ2-2; D not certain. The V end was cut by 0 bases, the J end by 1 base, with 5 bases between. The CDR3 is 15 amino acids. The germline CDR1 and CDR2 sequences are KGHDR and SFDVKD.

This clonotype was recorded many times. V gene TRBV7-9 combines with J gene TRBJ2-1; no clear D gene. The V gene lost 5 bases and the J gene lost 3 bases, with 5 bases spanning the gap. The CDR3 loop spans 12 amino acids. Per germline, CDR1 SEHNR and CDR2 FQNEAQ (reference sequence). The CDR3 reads CASSTYYNEQFF. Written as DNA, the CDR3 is TGTGCCAGCAGCACGTACTACAATGAGCAGTTCTTC.

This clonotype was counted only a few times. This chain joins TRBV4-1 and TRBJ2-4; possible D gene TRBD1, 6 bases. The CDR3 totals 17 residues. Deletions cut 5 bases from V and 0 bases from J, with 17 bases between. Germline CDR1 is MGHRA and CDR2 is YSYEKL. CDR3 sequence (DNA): TGCGCCAGCAGCTCCTATTTGGACAGCCTAGCCAAAAACATTCAGTACTTC. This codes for CASSSYLDSLAKNIQYF.

The CDR3 DNA is TGTGCCAGCAGTAAGGGACAGGGGGCAAACACCGGGGAGCTGTTTTTT. It translates to CASSKGQGANTGELFF. V usage is TRBV27 and J usage is TRBJ2-2, with TRBD1 identical over 12 bases. The CDR3 has 16 amino acids. Germline V CDR1 and CDR2: MNHEY, SMNVEV (reference sequence). J lost 2 bases, V lost 5 bases, and 3 bases had no gene match.

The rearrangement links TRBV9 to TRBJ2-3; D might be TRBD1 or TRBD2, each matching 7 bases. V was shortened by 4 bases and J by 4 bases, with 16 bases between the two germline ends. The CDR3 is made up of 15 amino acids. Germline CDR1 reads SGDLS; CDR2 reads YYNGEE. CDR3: CASSQGGRLADTQYF. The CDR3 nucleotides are TGTGCCAGCAGCCAGGGGGGGAGGTTAGCAGATACGCAGTATTTT.